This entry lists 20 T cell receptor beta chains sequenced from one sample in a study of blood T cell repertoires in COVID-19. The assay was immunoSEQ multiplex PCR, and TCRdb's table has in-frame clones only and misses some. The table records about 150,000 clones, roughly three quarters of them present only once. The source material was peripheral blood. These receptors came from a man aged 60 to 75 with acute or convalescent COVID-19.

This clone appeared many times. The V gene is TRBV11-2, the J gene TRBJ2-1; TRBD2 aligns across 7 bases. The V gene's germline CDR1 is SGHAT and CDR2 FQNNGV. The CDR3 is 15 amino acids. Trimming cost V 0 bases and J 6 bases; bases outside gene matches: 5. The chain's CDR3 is CASSLDGRIGNEQFF. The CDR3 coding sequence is TGTGCCAGCAGCTTAGACGGGAGGATCGGCAATGAGCAGTTCTTC.

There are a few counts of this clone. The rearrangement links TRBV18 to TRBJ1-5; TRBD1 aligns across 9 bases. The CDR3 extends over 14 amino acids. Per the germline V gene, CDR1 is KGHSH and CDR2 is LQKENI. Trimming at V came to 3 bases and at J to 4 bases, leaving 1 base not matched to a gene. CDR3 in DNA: TGTGCCAGCTCACCCGACAGGGGGAATCAGCCCCAGCATTTT. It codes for CASSPDRGNQPQHF.

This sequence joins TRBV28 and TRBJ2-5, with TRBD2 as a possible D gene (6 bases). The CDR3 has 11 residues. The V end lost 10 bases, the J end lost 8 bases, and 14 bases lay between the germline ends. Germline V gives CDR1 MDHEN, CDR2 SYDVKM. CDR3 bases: TGTGCCACCCTTGGGGGGATCACCCAGTACTTC. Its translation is CATLGGITQYF.

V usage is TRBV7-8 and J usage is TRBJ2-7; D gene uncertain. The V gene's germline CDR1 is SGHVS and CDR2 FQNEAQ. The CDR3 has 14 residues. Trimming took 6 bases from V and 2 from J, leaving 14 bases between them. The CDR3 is CASSPTEVAYEQYF. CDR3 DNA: TGTGCCAGCAGTCCAACCGAGGTGGCCTACGAGCAGTACTTC. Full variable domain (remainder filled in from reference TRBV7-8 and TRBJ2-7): GAGVSQSPRYKVAKRGQDVALRCDPISGHVSLFWYQQALGQGPEFLTYFQNEAQLDKSGLPSDRFFAERPEGSVSTLKIQRTQQEDSAVYLCASSPTEVAYEQYFGPGTRLTVT.

The CDR3 nucleotides are TGTGCCAGCAGCCAGGACAGGCATTCCTACGAGCAGTACTTC. Translating it yields CASSQDRHSYEQYF. The chain joins TRBV2 to TRBJ2-7; 7 nucleotides align to TRBD1. After removal of 6 bases from V and 1 base from J, the junction contained 6 bases not matched to a gene. Germline V gene lookup returns CDR1 SNHLY and CDR2 FYNNEI. This CDR3 contains 14 residues.

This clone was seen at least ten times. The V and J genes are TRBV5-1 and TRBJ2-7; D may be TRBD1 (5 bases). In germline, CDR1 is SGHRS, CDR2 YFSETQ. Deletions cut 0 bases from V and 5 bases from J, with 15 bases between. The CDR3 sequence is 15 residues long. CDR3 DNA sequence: TGCGCCAGCAGCTTGGCCGGTCCAGGGTCTAACGAGCAGTACTTC. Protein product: CASSLAGPGSNEQYF.

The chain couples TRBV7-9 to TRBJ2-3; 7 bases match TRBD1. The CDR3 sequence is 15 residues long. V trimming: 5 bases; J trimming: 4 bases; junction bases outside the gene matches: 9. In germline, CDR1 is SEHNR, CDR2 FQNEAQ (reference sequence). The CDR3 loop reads CASSEQGPPADTQYF. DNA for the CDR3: TGTGCCAGCAGCGAACAGGGGCCCCCCGCAGATACGCAGTATTTT.

As DNA, the CDR3 is TGTGCCAGCAGGACAGGGGGCCCTATCAACAATGAGCAGTTCTTC. This sequence encodes CASRTGGPINNEQFF. This chain links TRBV6-5 with TRBJ2-1; 10 bases agree with TRBD1. The CDR3 runs to 15 residues. The ends lost 6 bases at V and 5 bases at J; junction bases unmatched: 7. From germline, CDR1 is MNHEY and CDR2 SVGAGI.

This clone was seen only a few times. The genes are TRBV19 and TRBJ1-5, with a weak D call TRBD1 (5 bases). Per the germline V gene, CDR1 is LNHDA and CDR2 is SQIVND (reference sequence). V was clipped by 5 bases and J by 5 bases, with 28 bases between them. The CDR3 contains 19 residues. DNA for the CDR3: TGTGCCAGTAGTTCAGGGAGGCCAAACCTCAATATTAATTATCAGCCCCAGCATTTT. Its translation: CASSSGRPNLNINYQPQHF.

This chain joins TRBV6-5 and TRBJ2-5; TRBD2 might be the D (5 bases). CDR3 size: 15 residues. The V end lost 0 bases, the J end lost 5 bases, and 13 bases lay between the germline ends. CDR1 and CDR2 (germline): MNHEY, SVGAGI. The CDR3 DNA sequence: TGTGCCAGCAGTTACTCGGTTACCCCGGGGGAGACCCAGTACTTC. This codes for CASSYSVTPGETQYF.

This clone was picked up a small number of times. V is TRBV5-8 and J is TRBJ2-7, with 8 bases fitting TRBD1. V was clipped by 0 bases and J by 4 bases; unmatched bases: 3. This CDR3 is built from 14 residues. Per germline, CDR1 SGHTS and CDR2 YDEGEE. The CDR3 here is CASSLEGQAYEQYF. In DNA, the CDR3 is TGTGCCAGCAGCTTGGAGGGACAGGCATACGAGCAGTACTTC.

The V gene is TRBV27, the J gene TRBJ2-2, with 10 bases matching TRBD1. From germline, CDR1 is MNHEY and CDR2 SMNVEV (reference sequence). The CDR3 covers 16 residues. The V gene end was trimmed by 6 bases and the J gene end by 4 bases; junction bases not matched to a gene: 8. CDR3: CASSSWDRGGTGELFF. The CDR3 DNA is TGTGCCAGCAGCTCTTGGGACAGGGGAGGCACCGGGGAGCTGTTTTTT.

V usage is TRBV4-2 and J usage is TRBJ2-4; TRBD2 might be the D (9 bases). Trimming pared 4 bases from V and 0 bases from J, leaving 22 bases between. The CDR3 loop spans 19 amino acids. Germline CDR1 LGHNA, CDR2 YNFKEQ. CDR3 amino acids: CASSPAGGGRAEAKNIQYF. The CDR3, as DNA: TGTGCCAGCAGCCCCGCAGGGGGCGGGAGGGCCGAAGCCAAAAACATTCAGTACTTC.

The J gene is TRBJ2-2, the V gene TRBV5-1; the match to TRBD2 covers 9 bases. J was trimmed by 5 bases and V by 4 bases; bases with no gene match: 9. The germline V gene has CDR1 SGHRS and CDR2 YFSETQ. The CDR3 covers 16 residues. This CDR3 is CASSRDSGSDTGELFF. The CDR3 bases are TGCGCCAGCAGCCGGGATAGCGGGAGCGATACCGGGGAGCTGTTTTTT.

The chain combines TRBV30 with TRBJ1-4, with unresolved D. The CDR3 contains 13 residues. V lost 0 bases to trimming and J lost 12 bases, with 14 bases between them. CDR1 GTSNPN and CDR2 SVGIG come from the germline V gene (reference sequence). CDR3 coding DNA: TGTGCCTGGAGTGTACTGGCGACAAAAGAACTGTTTTTT. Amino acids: CAWSVLATKELFF. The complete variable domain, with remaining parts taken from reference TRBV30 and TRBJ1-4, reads SQTIHQWPATLVQPVGSPLSLECTVEGTSNPNLYWYRQAAGRGLQLLFYSVGIGQISSEVPQNLSASRPQDRQFILSSKKLLLSDSGFYLCAWSVLATKELFFGSGTQLSVL.

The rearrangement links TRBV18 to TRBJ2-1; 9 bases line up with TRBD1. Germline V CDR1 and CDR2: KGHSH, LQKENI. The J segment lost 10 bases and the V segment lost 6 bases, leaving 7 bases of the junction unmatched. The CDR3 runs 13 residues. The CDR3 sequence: CASSSGQGKEQFF. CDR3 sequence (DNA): TGTGCCAGCTCCTCTGGACAGGGGAAAGAGCAGTTCTTC.

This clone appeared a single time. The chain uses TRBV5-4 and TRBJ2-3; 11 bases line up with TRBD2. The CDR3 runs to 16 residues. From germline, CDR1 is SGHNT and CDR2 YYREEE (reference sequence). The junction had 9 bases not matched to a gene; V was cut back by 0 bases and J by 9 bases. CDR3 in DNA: TGTGCCAGCAGCTTGGGGCTAGCGGGAGGTCCCCAGACGCAGTATTTT. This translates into CASSLGLAGGPQTQYF. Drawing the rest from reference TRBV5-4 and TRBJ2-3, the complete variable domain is ETGVTQSPTHLIKTRGQQVTLRCSSQSGHNTVSWYQQALGQGPQFIFQYYREEENGRGNFPPRFSGLQFPNYSSELNVNALELDDSALYLCASSLGLAGGPQTQYFGPGTRLTVL.

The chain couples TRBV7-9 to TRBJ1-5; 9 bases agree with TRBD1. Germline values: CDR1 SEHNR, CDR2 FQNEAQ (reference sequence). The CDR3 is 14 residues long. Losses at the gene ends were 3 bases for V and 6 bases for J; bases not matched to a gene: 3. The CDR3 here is CASSFGTGSQPQHF. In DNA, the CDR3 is TGTGCCAGCAGCTTCGGGACAGGGAGTCAGCCCCAGCATTTT.

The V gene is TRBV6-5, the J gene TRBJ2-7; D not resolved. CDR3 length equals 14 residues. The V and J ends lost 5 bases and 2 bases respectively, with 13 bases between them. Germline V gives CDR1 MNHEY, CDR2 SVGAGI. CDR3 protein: CASSLYDKPYEQYF. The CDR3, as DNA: TGTGCCAGCAGTCTCTACGACAAACCCTACGAGCAGTACTTC.

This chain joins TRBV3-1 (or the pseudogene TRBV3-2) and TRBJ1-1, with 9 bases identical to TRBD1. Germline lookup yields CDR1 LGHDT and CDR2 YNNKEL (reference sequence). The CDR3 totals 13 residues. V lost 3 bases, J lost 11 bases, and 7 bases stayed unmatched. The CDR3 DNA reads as TGTGCCAGCAGCCAGACAGGGGGTGGGGAGGCTTTCTTT. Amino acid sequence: CASSQTGGGEAFF.